The 22 T cell receptor beta chains given below trace back to one sample, sequenced in a study of PD-1 blockade in classical Hodgkin lymphoma. Produced via immunoSEQ multiplex PCR; TCRdb's table is partial and in-frame only. This sample has fewer than 100,000 clones; 93% occur once, and the top ten carry 2%. Documented time point: cycle 4 day 1 (C4D1), after less than 7 weeks of nivolumab. The patients all showed relapse after autologous stem cell transplantation, while their brentuximab vedotin exposure varied. The input for sequencing was peripheral blood mononuclear cells (PBMCs), taken before the fourth cycle of nivolumab. The receptor set was obtained from a human donor with classical Hodgkin lymphoma.

In DNA, the CDR3 is TGCGCCAGCAGTGGTAACAGGGGAACCTTCGAGCAGTACTTC. This gives the protein CASSGNRGTFEQYF. The rearrangement joins TRBV10-1 to TRBJ2-7; 7 bases map to TRBD1. This CDR3 is built from 14 residues. With 4 bases clipped from V and 6 bases from J, the junction kept 9 bases outside the gene matches. Germline V lookup: CDR1 WNHNN, CDR2 SYGVQD (reference sequence).

The gene calls are TRBV28 and TRBJ2-1; D is ambiguous. Germline V lookup: CDR1 MDHEN, CDR2 SYDVKM. The CDR3 contains 15 residues. Deletions cut 3 bases from V and 0 bases from J, with 9 bases between. In DNA form, the CDR3 reads TGTGCCAGCAGTTTTTTGGGGTCCTCCTACAATGAGCAGTTCTTC. Protein product: CASSFLGSSYNEQFF.

The chain is built from TRBV7-9 and TRBJ2-7; D possibly corresponds to TRBD1 (6 bases). V was trimmed by 6 bases and J by 3 bases, leaving 12 bases between them. Germline V gives CDR1 SEHNR, CDR2 FQNEAQ (reference sequence). The CDR3 length is 13 residues. The CDR3 loop reads CASSRTGRYEQYF. The CDR3 region has the DNA TGTGCCAGCAGTCGTACAGGGCGCTACGAGCAGTACTTC.

The chain links TRBV5-4 to TRBJ2-5, with a possible D match to TRBD2 (6 bases). CDR3 size: 15 residues. Deletions cut 2 bases from V and 6 bases from J, with 17 bases between. Per germline, CDR1 SGHNT and CDR2 YYREEE (reference sequence). For the CDR3, the DNA is TGTGCCAGCAGCTTAACTGGCGGGGCTGGGAAGACCCAGTACTTC. As protein: CASSLTGGAGKTQYF.

This clone was found once. The chain is built from TRBV9 and TRBJ2-1; 7 bases map to TRBD1. In germline, CDR1 is SGDLS, CDR2 YYNGEE. This CDR3 comprises 14 residues. J was trimmed by 7 bases and V by 3 bases; bases with no gene match: 7. The CDR3 sequence is CASSGEGARNEQFF. The CDR3 DNA reads as TGTGCCAGCAGCGGCGAGGGGGCGCGGAATGAGCAGTTCTTC.

The CDR3 DNA sequence: TGTGCCAGCAGCCGGATCGAGATAGCAAAGGAAGGAGTCAATCAGCCCCAGCATTTT. Amino acids: CASSRIEIAKEGVNQPQHF. The V gene is TRBV4-2, the J gene TRBJ1-5; D unclear. Germline V gene data show CDR1 as LGHNA and CDR2 as YNFKEQ. This CDR3 is built from 19 residues. Deletions cut 4 bases from V and 3 bases from J, with 25 bases between.

Here the CDR3 reads CASSILGVFAGPPQHF. The DNA of the CDR3 is TGTGCCAGTAGTATTTTAGGCGTGTTCGCGGGACCGCCCCAGCATTTT. The gene calls are TRBV19 and TRBJ1-5; maybe TRBD1 (5 bases). Germline V gives CDR1 LNHDA, CDR2 SQIVND (reference sequence). The CDR3 covers 16 residues. Trimming took off 3 bases at V and 9 bases at J, with 21 bases between the two ends.

The chain is built from TRBV28 and TRBJ2-4; D may correspond to TRBD1 or TRBD2 (5 bases each). CDR3 length equals 17 residues. Germline loops: CDR1 MDHEN, CDR2 SYDVKM. V was trimmed by 6 bases and J by 6 bases, leaving 24 bases between them. The CDR3 here is CASSPRGSWASLNIQYF. CDR3 DNA: TGTGCCAGCAGCCCCCGGGGCAGCTGGGCCTCCCTAAACATTCAGTACTTC.

The V and J genes are TRBV5-6 and TRBJ1-5; D is uncertain. Trimming removed 6 bases at V and 7 bases at J, with 14 bases between. The CDR3 extends over 13 amino acids. From germline, CDR1 is SGHDT and CDR2 YYEEEE. The CDR3 loop reads CASTLAAQQPQHF. The CDR3 DNA reads as TGTGCCAGCACCCTTGCGGCGCAACAGCCCCAGCATTTT.

The genes are TRBV10-1 and TRBJ2-2; tentative D call: TRBD1 (6 bases). Germline CDR1 and CDR2: WNHNN and SYGVQD (reference sequence). Deletions cut 7 bases from V and 6 bases from J, with 12 bases between. This CDR3 spans 13 amino acids. CDR3 nucleotide sequence: TGCGCCAGCAAAGGGACATTTTCCGGGGAGCTGTTTTTT. Amino acids: CASKGTFSGELFF.

The chain has TRBV9 and TRBJ2-1, with 12 bases matching TRBD2. The CDR3 loop spans 16 amino acids. Germline CDR1 and CDR2: SGDLS and YYNGEE. With V trimmed by 0 bases and J by 4 bases, 2 bases remained unmatched. CDR3 nucleotides: TGTGCCAGCAGCGTAGCTAGCGGGAGGGGTTACAATGAGCAGTTCTTC. This translates into CASSVASGRGYNEQFF. Based on the CDR3 plus reference TRBV9 and TRBJ2-1, the full variable domain is DSGVTQTPKHLITATGQRVTLRCSPRSGDLSVYWYQQSLDQGLQFLIQYYNGEERAKGNILERFSAQQFPDLHSELNLSSLELGDSALYFCASSVASGRGYNEQFFGPGTRLTVL.

This clone was seen once. J is TRBJ1-2 and V is TRBV5-1, with 9 bases that match TRBD1. Trimming cost V 0 bases and J 6 bases; bases outside gene matches: 3. Germline CDR1 and CDR2: SGHRS and YFSETQ. This CDR3 is built from 14 residues. DNA for the CDR3: TGCGCCAGCAGCTTGGCGACAGGGGGTCATGGCTACACCTTC. It translates to CASSLATGGHGYTF.

The chain is built from TRBV30 and TRBJ1-1; 8 bases agree with TRBD1. V was pared by 3 bases and J by 5 bases, with 5 bases of the junction left unmatched. The germline V gene encodes CDR1 GTSNPN and CDR2 SVGIG (reference sequence). The CDR3 totals 13 residues. The CDR3 DNA reads as TGTGCCTGGAGGGACAGGGTAGGGACTGAAGCTTTCTTT. It codes for CAWRDRVGTEAFF.

V is TRBV27 and J is TRBJ2-7, with a tentative D call TRBD2 (6 bases). The CDR3 runs 12 residues. CDR1 and CDR2 (germline): MNHEY, SMNVEV (reference sequence). Trimming took off 6 bases at V and 3 bases at J, with 9 bases between the two ends. The CDR3, as DNA: TGTGCCAGCAGCTCCGGGGGCTACGAGCAGTACTTC. Translating it yields CASSSGGYEQYF.

This sequence joins TRBV9 and TRBJ2-5; weak D call: TRBD2 (6 bases). This CDR3 comprises 15 residues. Trimming left V 4 bases short and J 3 bases short, with 16 bases between. Germline CDR1 is SGDLS and CDR2 is YYNGEE. CDR3 sequence reads: CASSTLKRREETQYF. CDR3 DNA: TGTGCCAGCAGCACTCTCAAGCGGAGGGAAGAGACCCAGTACTTC.

Comments on this clone: At one end, the junction sequence differs from germline, possibly due to a read error. CDR3 in DNA: TGTGCCAGCAGCCTAGACGGGACAGTGCACAATGAGCAGTTCTTC. This codes for CASSLDGTVHNEQFF. The chain combines TRBV11-2 with TRBJ2-1; TRBD1 agrees at 7 bases. Germline V gene data show CDR1 as SGHAT and CDR2 as FQNNGV. The CDR3 consists of 15 residues.

V is TRBV27 and J is TRBJ2-7; 10 bases agree with TRBD2. CDR1 MNHEY and CDR2 SMNVEV come from the germline V gene (reference sequence). CDR3 length: 16 residues. The V segment lost 2 bases and the J segment 4 bases; nucleotides outside the gene matches: 8. The CDR3 reads CASSLSLAGDSYEQYF. CDR3 DNA sequence: TGTGCCAGCAGTTTAAGTCTAGCGGGAGATTCGTACGAGCAGTACTTC.

The chain joins TRBV19 to TRBJ1-5; 8 bases agree with TRBD1. V was clipped by 10 bases and J by 6 bases; unmatched bases: 11. The CDR3 has 14 residues. Germline CDR1 is LNHDA and CDR2 is SQIVND (reference sequence). DNA of the CDR3: TGTGCCACGAACCCCCGGACAGGGATTCAGCCCCAGCATTTT. Protein product: CATNPRTGIQPQHF.

The rearrangement joins TRBV23-1 to TRBJ1-1; D is perhaps TRBD1 (6 bases). TRBV23-1 is treated as an ORF (open reading frame) with a function not yet certain. V lost 3 bases to trimming and J lost 0 bases, with 14 bases between them. The CDR3 consists of 16 residues. As DNA, the CDR3 is TGCGCCAGCAGTCACCCGGGGGGACAAATGAACACTGAAGCTTTCTTT. It is translated as CASSHPGGQMNTEAFF.

The chain combines TRBV5-1 with TRBJ2-5; D is perhaps TRBD1 (5 bases). V lost 3 bases to trimming and J lost 4 bases, with 7 bases between them. The CDR3 sequence is 12 residues long. Germline-derived CDR1 and CDR2 are SGHRS and YFSETQ. The CDR3: CASSSGAETQYF. In nucleotides, the CDR3 is TGCGCCAGCAGCTCTGGGGCAGAGACCCAGTACTTC.

The V gene is TRBV2, the J gene TRBJ2-7; possible D gene TRBD2, 6 bases. This CDR3 has 14 amino acids. The V gene lost 7 bases and the J gene lost 1 base, with 14 bases spanning the gap. CDR1 and CDR2 from the germline V gene are SNHLY and FYNNEI. The CDR3 DNA follows: TGTGCCAGCACCTTAGGGCTAGCGTCCTACGAGCAGTACTTC. Protein: CASTLGLASYEQYF.

DNA for the CDR3: TGTGCCAGCCTTGGACCGAACACCGGGGAGCTGTTTTTT. Protein: CASLGPNTGELFF. The genes are TRBV6-5 and TRBJ2-2; no definite D call. There are 13 residues in the CDR3. The V gene lost 8 bases and the J gene lost 0 bases, with 7 bases spanning the gap. Germline V gives CDR1 MNHEY, CDR2 SVGAGI.